The rows below give T cell receptor beta chains drawn from one sample of a study of blood T cells in healthy people across ages. TCRdb processed the 5' RACE reads anew with MiXCR; each CDR3 protein has one entry. The data show some 900,000 distinct CDR3 sequences, with more than 25% seen just once and roughly 17% held by the top ten. The sequenced sample was blood. The receptor source for this set is an elderly woman in good health. Each CDR3 is given with its conserved first and last residue. D genes are given only for firm matches. Size is omitted from some rows. Given values are once, few, many or a class for expanded clones.

TRBV2	-	-	TRBJ2-1	CASTKNAGRNEQFF	TGTGCCAGCACGAAGAATGCAGGGCGCAATGAGCAGTTCTTC
TRBV5-1	-	-	TRBJ1-3	CASSPQSSGNTIYF	TGCGCCAGCAGCCCTCAGAGCTCTGGAAACACCATATATTTT
TRBV6-2/TRBV6-3	-	many	TRBJ1-6	CASRPGQMNSPLHF	TGTGCCAGCCGCCCCGGACAGATGAATTCACCCCTCCACTTT
TRBV7-2	-	many	TRBJ2-5	CASKKDETQYF	TGTGCCAGCAAGAAGGACGAGACCCAGTACTTC
TRBV30	-	few	TRBJ1-2	CAWSVQGSPLYGYTF	TGTGCCTGGAGTGTTCAGGGAAGCCCTCTCTATGGCTACACCTTC
TRBV4-3	-	few	TRBJ1-6	CASSRQRQDKSPLHF	TGCGCCAGCAGCCGACAGCGGCAGGATAAATCACCCCTCCACTTT
TRBV20-1	-	-	TRBJ2-7	CSRNGIKSYEQYF	TGCAGTCGAAACGGGATCAAAAGCTACGAGCAGTACTTC
TRBV6-2/TRBV6-3	-	many	TRBJ1-5	CASSERRQPQHF	TGTGCCAGCAGTGAGAGGCGACAGCCCCAGCATTTT
TRBV20-1	TRBD2	many	TRBJ2-1	CSAISGSYNEQFF	TGCAGTGCTATTAGCGGGAGTTACAATGAGCAGTTCTTC
TRBV20-1	TRBD2	many	TRBJ2-3	CSARTSEGDTQYF	TGCAGTGCCCGGACTAGCGAGGGAGATACGCAGTATTTT
TRBV7-3	-	-	TRBJ2-1	CASSRPGLYDNEQFF	TGTGCCAGCAGCCGGCCCGGACTATACGACAATGAGCAGTTCTTC
TRBV20-1	TRBD1	many	TRBJ2-1	CSARGQGASSYNEQFF	TGCAGTGCTAGAGGACAGGGGGCGAGCTCCTACAATGAGCAGTTCTTC
TRBV12-3/TRBV12-4	TRBD2	-	TRBJ2-7	CASSIRGGYEQYF	TGTGCCAGCAGTATTCGGGGGGGTTACGAGCAGTACTTC
TRBV4-1	TRBD2	-	TRBJ2-1	CASSQVASGGGSYNEQFF	TGCGCCAGCAGCCAAGTCGCCAGCGGGGGAGGCTCCTACAATGAGCAGTTCTTC
TRBV10-3	-	-	TRBJ1-2	CAISELSVYTF	TGTGCCATCAGTGAGCTGTCCGTCTACACCTTC
TRBV12-3/TRBV12-4	-	-	TRBJ2-3	CASGGRGADAQYF	TGTGCCAGCGGTGGACGGGGCGCAGATGCGCAGTATTTT
TRBV20-1	TRBD1	many	TRBJ1-2	CSARDRAGVGYGYTF	TGCAGTGCGAGGGACAGGGCGGGGGTTGGCTATGGCTACACCTTC
TRBV7-2	-	many	TRBJ2-5	CASSLMTQQQETQYF	TGTGCCAGCAGCTTAATGACACAACAACAAGAGACCCAGTACTTC
TRBV6-2/TRBV6-3	TRBD1	-	TRBJ2-2	CASSSSRTGGTGELFF	TGTGCCAGCAGTTCTTCTCGGACAGGGGGCACCGGGGAGCTGTTTTTT
TRBV11-2	-	-	TRBJ2-1	CASSLDPLDIVQFF	TGTGCCAGCAGCTTAGATCCCCTCGACATTGTGCAGTTCTTC
TRBV28	-	-	TRBJ2-7	CASSPAGTGWIYEQYF	TGTGCCAGCAGCCCCGCCGGGACGGGATGGATCTACGAGCAGTACTTC
TRBV6-2/TRBV6-3	-	many	TRBJ2-3	CASSPGQLTDTQYF	TGTGCCAGCAGTCCTGGACAGCTCACAGATACGCAGTATTTT
TRBV5-1	TRBD1	many	TRBJ2-1	CASSLGDRGFYNEQFF	TGCGCCAGCAGCTTGGGGGACAGGGGTTTCTACAATGAGCAGTTCTTC
TRBV11-3	TRBD1	many	TRBJ2-5	CASSPRTGVETQYF	TGTGCCAGCAGCCCCCGGACAGGGGTGGAGACCCAGTACTTC
TRBV7-2	TRBD2	many	TRBJ2-3	CASIQTGGRADTQYF	TGTGCCAGCATCCAGACCGGGGGGAGAGCAGATACGCAGTATTTT
TRBV28	TRBD1	few	TRBJ1-4	CASSLSPGQGAEKLFF	TGTGCCAGCAGTTTATCCCCCGGACAGGGAGCAGAAAAACTGTTTTTT
TRBV4-3	-	many	TRBJ2-7	CASSQEWDRSYEQYF	TGCGCCAGCAGCCAAGAGTGGGACCGCTCCTACGAGCAGTACTTC
TRBV30	TRBD1	-	TRBJ1-1	CAWRGRGWTEAFF	TGTGCCTGGAGAGGCAGGGGGTGGACTGAAGCTTTCTTT
TRBV7-2	-	-	TRBJ2-2	CASSLLTNTGELFF	TGTGCCAGCAGCCTATTAACGAACACCGGGGAGCTGTTTTTT
TRBV7-9	-	-	TRBJ2-7	CASSLYEVLKVHEQYF	TGTGCCAGCAGCTTATACGAGGTACTAAAGGTCCACGAGCAGTACTTC
TRBV20-1	TRBD2	-	TRBJ2-1	CSAIEPGTSGLDEQFF	TGCAGTGCTATCGAACCGGGGACTAGCGGCTTGGATGAGCAGTTCTTC
TRBV6-2/TRBV6-3	-	many	TRBJ2-1	CASVQASGLNEQFF	TGTGCCAGCGTCCAAGCTTCGGGCTTAAATGAGCAGTTCTTC
TRBV7-8	TRBD1	few	TRBJ1-5	CASSFGDSYQPQHF	TGTGCCAGCAGCTTCGGGGACAGCTATCAGCCCCAGCATTTT
TRBV30	TRBD1	many	TRBJ2-7	CAWSAANWDSSYEQYF	TGTGCCTGGAGTGCCGCCAACTGGGACAGCTCCTACGAGCAGTACTTC
TRBV6-2/TRBV6-3	-	many	TRBJ2-2	CASSNIGELFF	TGTGCCAGCAGTAACATTGGGGAGCTGTTTTTT
TRBV7-2	TRBD2	few	TRBJ2-7	CASSLAGAGGRYEQYF	TGTGCCAGCAGCTTAGCAGGGGCGGGGGGTAGATACGAGCAGTACTTC
TRBV24-1	TRBD1	few	TRBJ1-2	CATSDQDRAYTF	TGTGCCACCAGTGATCAGGACAGGGCCTACACCTTC
TRBV6-2/TRBV6-3	TRBD2	many	TRBJ2-3	CASSYPGPSGDTDTQYF	TGTGCCAGCAGTTACCCCGGGCCTAGCGGGGACACAGATACGCAGTATTTT
TRBV5-1	-	many	TRBJ2-7	CASSLMGRGYEQYF	TGCGCCAGCAGCTTGATGGGCAGGGGCTACGAGCAGTACTTC
TRBV5-1	TRBD1	-	TRBJ2-3	CASTRQGYTDTQYF	TGCGCCAGCACTCGACAGGGCTACACAGATACGCAGTATTTT
TRBV30	-	-	TRBJ1-6	CAWSVDNRRSPLHF	TGTGCCTGGAGTGTGGACAACAGGCGGTCACCCCTCCACTTT
TRBV6-6	-	few	TRBJ1-1	CASSYDGGGAFF	TGTGCCAGCAGTTACGACGGGGGGGGGGCTTTCTTT
TRBV7-2	TRBD2	many	TRBJ2-1	CASSVSSGGAIEQFF	TGTGCCAGCAGCGTATCTAGCGGGGGGGCTATTGAGCAGTTCTTC
TRBV5-1	-	many	TRBJ1-5	CASSLMGGNQPQHF	TGCGCCAGCAGCTTGATGGGGGGCAATCAGCCCCAGCATTTT
TRBV20-1	TRBD2	many	TRBJ2-6	CSARSGGLTGANVLTF	TGCAGTGCTAGGAGCGGGGGCCTCACTGGGGCCAACGTCCTGACTTTC
TRBV28	TRBD1	-	TRBJ2-5	CASSSATGGGWGTQYF	TGTGCCAGCAGCTCCGCTACAGGGGGTGGTTGGGGGACCCAGTACTTC